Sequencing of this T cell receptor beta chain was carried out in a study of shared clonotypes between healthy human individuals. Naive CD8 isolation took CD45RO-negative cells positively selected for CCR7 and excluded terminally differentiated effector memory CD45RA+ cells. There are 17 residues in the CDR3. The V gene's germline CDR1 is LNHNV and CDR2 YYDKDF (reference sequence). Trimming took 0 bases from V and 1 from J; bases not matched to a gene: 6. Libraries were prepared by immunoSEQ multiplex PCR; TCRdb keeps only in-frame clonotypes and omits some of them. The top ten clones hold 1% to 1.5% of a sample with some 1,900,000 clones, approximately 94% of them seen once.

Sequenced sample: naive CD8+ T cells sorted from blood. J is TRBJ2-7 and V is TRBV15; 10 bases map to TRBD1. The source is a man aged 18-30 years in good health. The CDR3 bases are TGTGCCACCAGCAGAGATTGGGGACAGGGGTCTTCCTACGAGCAGTACTTC. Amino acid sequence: CATSRDWGQGSSYEQYF.